This TCR beta chain appears in the sequencing data of a study of T cells expressing NK-cell markers. Study in general: Seven HCMV-seropositive donors and one seronegative donor made up the eight sequenced donors.

After re-calling the 5' RACE reads, TCRdb lists one entry per CDR3 protein, DNA absent. Across about 460,000 distinct CDR3 sequences, the top ten clones capture 1.4% of the sample. Details on this clonotype: The antigen is unknown.

General study points: As a fraction of CD8+ T cells, dominant NKG2C+ clonotypes reached about 1.0-7.0% in six or seven donors.

Germline-derived CDR1 and CDR2 are LGHNT and FRNRAP. The CDR3 is 15 residues long. Input material: blood T cells: a sorted CD56 or NKG2C T cell subset, CD4+ or CD8+ T cells, or bulk PBMC T cells (not recorded which). The TCR sequence derives from a woman aged 45-60 years in good health. The chain has TRBV12-5 and TRBJ2-2; there is no DNA to check the TCRdb D call of TRBD1. CDR3 loop: CASGLLGVATGELFF. The entire variable domain, with the rest obtained from reference TRBV12-5 and TRBJ2-2, is as follows: DARVTQTPRHKVTEMGQEVTMRCQPILGHNTVFWYRQTMMQGLELLAYFRNRAPLDDSGMPKDRFSAEMPDATLATLKIQPSEPRDSAVYFCASGLLGVATGELFFGEGSRLTVL.